The next 8 T cell receptor beta chains were all read from a single sample in a study of cytomegalovirus exposure and HLA in healthy donors. Some clones are missing from TCRdb's copy, which holds only in-frame ones; the method was immunoSEQ multiplex PCR. The table includes around 170,000 clones, around 89% detected once. Material for sequencing was PBMCs. The receptor set was obtained from a man between 18 and 29 years old in good health and CMV-seronegative.

This clone appeared a single time. This chain links TRBV2 with TRBJ2-1; 10 nucleotides line up with TRBD2. Per germline, CDR1 SNHLY and CDR2 FYNNEI. The CDR3 runs to 17 residues. J was trimmed by 8 bases and V by 7 bases; bases with no gene match: 17. The CDR3 nucleotides read TGTGCCAGCACTAGGACTAGCGGAACCCTAGGACAGCATGAGCAGTTCTTC. Translation: CASTRTSGTLGQHEQFF.

V and J are TRBV11-2 and TRBJ2-7; weak D call: TRBD2 (5 bases). CDR3 size: 15 residues. Trimming took off 1 base at V and 0 bases at J, with 10 bases between the two ends. CDR1 and CDR2 from the germline V gene are SGHAT and FQNNGV. CDR3 loop: CASSLGTGSSYEQYF. For the CDR3, the DNA is TGTGCCAGCAGCTTAGGGACGGGGAGCTCCTACGAGCAGTACTTC.

The table lists this clone with a few counts. The CDR3 bases are TGTGCCAGCAGCGCCTACCAGGGCAATCAGCCCCAGCATTTT. Protein sequence: CASSAYQGNQPQHF. The chain uses TRBV5-5 and TRBJ1-5, with D hard to call. This CDR3 contains 14 residues. Deletions cut 4 bases from V and 2 bases from J, with 10 bases between. In germline, CDR1 is SGHKS, CDR2 YYEKEE (reference sequence). Drawing the rest from reference TRBV5-5 and TRBJ1-5, the complete variable domain is DAGVTQSPTHLIKTRGQQVTLRCSPISGHKSVSWYQQVLGQGPQFIFQYYEKEERGRGNFPDRFSARQFPNYSSELNVNALLLGDSALYLCASSAYQGNQPQHFGDGTRLSIL.

This clone was seen a handful of times. This chain joins TRBV27 and TRBJ1-2; D may be TRBD1 (6 bases). CDR1 and CDR2 from the germline V gene are MNHEY and SMNVEV (reference sequence). The ends were cut back, 4 bases at V and 8 bases at J, with 23 bases in the middle. The CDR3 sequence is 16 residues long. The CDR3 nucleotides are TGTGCCAGCAGTTCCCCCAGGGGACGGGCCTCGGGGGGCTACACCTTC. This encodes CASSSPRGRASGGYTF.

The chain uses TRBV2 and TRBJ1-6; D gene uncertain. Trimming shortened V by 7 bases and J by 8 bases, and 9 bases separated the two germline ends. CDR3 length: 12 amino acids. From germline, CDR1 is SNHLY and CDR2 FYNNEI. The chain's CDR3 is CASTDKYSPLHF. Written as DNA, the CDR3 is TGTGCCAGCACCGACAAGTATTCACCCCTCCACTTT.

The chain uses TRBV29-1 and TRBJ1-2, with unresolved D. The CDR3 is made up of 12 amino acids. With 7 bases removed from V and 7 bases from J, the gap between germline ends came to 16 bases. Germline V CDR1 and CDR2: SQVTM, ANQGSEA. The CDR3 DNA reads as TGCAGCGAAACTACGGTGATGAGTGGCTACACCTTC. The encoded protein is CSETTVMSGYTF.

This chain uses TRBV2 with TRBJ1-1, with D tentatively TRBD1 (6 bases). The CDR3 runs 12 residues. Germline lookup yields CDR1 SNHLY and CDR2 FYNNEI. V was trimmed by 5 bases and J by 7 bases, leaving 11 bases between them. This CDR3 is CASSLGAGEAFF. In nucleotides, the CDR3 is TGTGCCAGCAGTTTGGGGGCTGGTGAAGCTTTCTTT.

This chain connects TRBV19 to TRBJ1-5; 7 bases line up with TRBD1. Germline V gives CDR1 LNHDA, CDR2 SQIVND (reference sequence). V was clipped by 2 bases and J by 7 bases; unmatched bases: 8. CDR3 length: 15 residues. For the CDR3, the DNA is TGTGCCAGTAGTATATCGGGCAGGGGGGACCAGCCCCAGCATTTT. This sequence encodes CASSISGRGDQPQHF.